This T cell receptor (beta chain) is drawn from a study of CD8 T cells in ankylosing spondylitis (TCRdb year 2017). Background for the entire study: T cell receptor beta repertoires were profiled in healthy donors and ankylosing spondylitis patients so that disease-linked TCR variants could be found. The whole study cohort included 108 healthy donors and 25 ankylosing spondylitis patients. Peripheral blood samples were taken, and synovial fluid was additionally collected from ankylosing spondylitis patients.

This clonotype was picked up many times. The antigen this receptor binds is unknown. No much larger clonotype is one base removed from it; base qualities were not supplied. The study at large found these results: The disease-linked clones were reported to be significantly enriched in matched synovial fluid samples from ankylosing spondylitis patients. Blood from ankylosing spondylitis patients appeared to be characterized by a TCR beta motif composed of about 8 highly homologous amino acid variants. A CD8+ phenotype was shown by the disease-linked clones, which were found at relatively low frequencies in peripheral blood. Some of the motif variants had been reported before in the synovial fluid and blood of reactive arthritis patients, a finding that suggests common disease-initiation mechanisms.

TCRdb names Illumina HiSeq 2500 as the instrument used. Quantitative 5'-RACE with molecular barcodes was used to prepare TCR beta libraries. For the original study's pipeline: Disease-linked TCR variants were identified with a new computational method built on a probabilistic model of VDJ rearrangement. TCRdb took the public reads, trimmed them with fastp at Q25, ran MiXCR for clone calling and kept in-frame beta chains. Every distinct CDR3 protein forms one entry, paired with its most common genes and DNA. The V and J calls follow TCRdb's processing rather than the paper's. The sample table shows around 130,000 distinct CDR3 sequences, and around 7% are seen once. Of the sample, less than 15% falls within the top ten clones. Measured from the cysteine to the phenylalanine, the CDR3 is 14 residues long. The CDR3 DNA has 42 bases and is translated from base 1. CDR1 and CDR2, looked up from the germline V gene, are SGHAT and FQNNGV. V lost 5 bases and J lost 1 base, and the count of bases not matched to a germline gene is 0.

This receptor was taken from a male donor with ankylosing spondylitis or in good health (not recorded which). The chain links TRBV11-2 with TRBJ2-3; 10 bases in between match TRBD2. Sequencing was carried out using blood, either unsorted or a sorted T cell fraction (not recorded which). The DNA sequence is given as TGTGCCAGCAGCGGGACTAGCGGCACAGATACGCAGTATTTT. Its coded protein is CASSGTSGTDTQYF.